Shown below are 27 T cell receptor beta chains from a single sample sequenced in a study of OX40 agonist ivuxolimab in advanced cancers. The method was immunoSEQ multiplex PCR; TCRdb's version includes in-frame clones alone and lacks a portion of them. This table has approximately 50,000 clones, around 85% appearing once. The sequenced sample was CD4+ or CD8+ T cells sorted from blood, obtained in a trial of the OX40 agonist ivuxolimab. These receptors were obtained from an adult with an advanced solid tumor such as melanoma, head and neck, liver or kidney cancer.

The chain recombines TRBV27 with TRBJ1-5; no reliable D call. The germline V and J ends were trimmed by 3 bases and 5 bases, with 8 bases remaining between them. The germline gives CDR1 MNHEY, CDR2 SMNVEV (reference sequence). The CDR3 runs 13 residues. DNA for the CDR3: TGTGCCAGCAGTTTTGGGTTGGATCAGCCCCAGCATTTT. It codes for CASSFGLDQPQHF.

The chain recombines TRBV5-1 with TRBJ1-2; D perhaps matches TRBD1 (6 bases). Germline assignment: CDR1 SGHRS and CDR2 YFSETQ. There are 14 residues in the CDR3. Trimming removed 4 bases at V and 5 bases at J, with 15 bases between. CDR3 DNA sequence: TGCGCCAGCAGCCCCGTCAGGGGTGAATATGGCTACACCTTC. Translating it yields CASSPVRGEYGYTF.

The rearrangement links TRBV28 to TRBJ2-6; D is possibly TRBD1 (6 bases). The CDR3 has 14 residues. CDR1 is MDHEN, CDR2 SYDVKM, per germline. Between the trimmed V and J ends, which lost 3 bases and 11 bases, there was a span of 14 bases. For the CDR3, the DNA is TGTGCCAGCAGTTTTTTACAGGGCAATCACGTCCTGACTTTC. Translating gives CASSFLQGNHVLTF.

The V and J genes are TRBV27 and TRBJ1-5; TRBD1 is a possible D gene (5 bases). The CDR3 loop spans 18 amino acids. Germline assignment: CDR1 MNHEY and CDR2 SMNVEV (reference sequence). Trimming removed 1 base at V and 1 base at J, with 17 bases between. The CDR3 loop is CASSLYPGGEGSNQPQHF. The CDR3 DNA sequence: TGTGCCAGCAGTTTATACCCCGGGGGGGAAGGGAGCAATCAGCCCCAGCATTTT.

The rearrangement joins TRBV7-2 to TRBJ1-2; D gene ambiguous. The CDR3 is 14 amino acids. Deletions cut 4 bases from V and 4 bases from J, with 13 bases between. Germline CDR1 SGHTA, CDR2 FQGNSA. CDR3 coding DNA: TGTGCCAGCAGCTCCAACAGCGGTGCCTATGGCTACACCTTC. It specifies CASSSNSGAYGYTF.

This clone showed up just a few times. The CDR3 region is CASSYGTSARSYNEQFF. As DNA, the CDR3 is TGTGCCAGCAGTTACGGGACTAGCGCCCGTTCCTACAATGAGCAGTTCTTC. The chain joins TRBV27 to TRBJ2-1; 10 nucleotides align to TRBD2. Germline V gives CDR1 MNHEY, CDR2 SMNVEV (reference sequence). The CDR3 extends over 17 amino acids. The trim removed 4 bases at V and 1 base at J, leaving 7 bases unmatched.

J is TRBJ1-2 and V is TRBV2, with 9 bases that match TRBD1. Looked up from germline, CDR1 is SNHLY and CDR2 is FYNNEI. The CDR3 sequence is 16 residues long. V lost 5 bases and J lost 7; bases outside the gene matches: 14. This CDR3 reads CASSRDRADSHRGYTF. CDR3 nucleotides: TGTGCCAGCAGTCGGGACAGGGCGGACTCCCATCGTGGCTACACCTTC.

This rearrangement joins TRBV6-5 to TRBJ2-1; D perhaps matches TRBD2 (5 bases). Germline CDR1 reads MNHEY; CDR2 reads SVGAGI. This CDR3 comprises 13 residues. Trimming took 7 bases from V and 3 from J, leaving 10 bases between them. CDR3 region: CASKPGIYNEQFF. The CDR3 DNA reads as TGTGCCAGCAAGCCCGGGATCTACAATGAGCAGTTCTTC.

The rearrangement links TRBV7-9 to TRBJ2-5; TRBD2 matches at 10 bases. CDR1 and CDR2 from the germline V gene are SEHNR and FQNEAQ (reference sequence). V gave up 1 base and J gave up 4 bases; unmatched junction bases: 9. The CDR3 consists of 17 residues. CDR3 region: CASSLEAGGPGRETQYF. DNA for the CDR3: TGTGCCAGCAGCTTAGAAGCGGGAGGGCCGGGTCGAGAGACCCAGTACTTC.

The V and J genes are TRBV9 and TRBJ1-2; D call uncertain. CDR3 length equals 15 residues. Germline lookup yields CDR1 SGDLS and CDR2 YYNGEE. V gave up 3 bases and J gave up 0 bases, with 12 bases separating them. The CDR3 spells CASSGSALANYGYTF. CDR3 in DNA: TGTGCCAGCAGCGGCAGTGCCCTAGCTAACTATGGCTACACCTTC.

This clone has only a few counts. The chain joins TRBV30 to TRBJ1-3; D unresolved. This CDR3 spans 14 amino acids. Germline V gene sequence: CDR1 GTSNPN, CDR2 SVGIG (reference sequence). Trimming cost V 2 bases and J 0 bases, with 8 bases left between them. The CDR3 coding sequence is TGTGCCTGGAGTTTGGGGTCCTCTGGAAACACCATATATTTT. Encoded protein: CAWSLGSSGNTIYF.

The CDR3 nucleotides are TGTGCCAGCAGCTTGGGTACTAGCGGGCCCCCCTACGAGCAGTACTTC. It translates to CASSLGTSGPPYEQYF. The chain carries TRBV5-6 and TRBJ2-7; 9 positions match TRBD2. This CDR3 contains 16 residues. Germline lookup yields CDR1 SGHDT and CDR2 YYEEEE. The J segment lost 2 bases and the V segment lost 0 bases, leaving 6 bases of the junction unmatched.

The V and J genes are TRBV5-1 and TRBJ2-7; D is unclear. V lost 6 bases, J lost 1 base, and 8 bases lay in between. CDR1 SGHRS and CDR2 YFSETQ come from the germline V gene. CDR3 length equals 12 residues. CDR3 DNA sequence: TGCGCCAGCAAGGGTGGTTCCTACGAGCAGTACTTC. Protein sequence: CASKGGSYEQYF.

This CDR3 reads CASSPDASGWRDEQFF. CDR3 DNA: TGTGCCAGCAGCCCCGACGCTAGCGGGTGGCGGGATGAGCAGTTCTTC. The rearrangement uses TRBV5-4 and TRBJ2-1; 8 nucleotides match TRBD2. Germline CDR1 is SGHNT and CDR2 is YYREEE (reference sequence). V dropped 4 bases and J dropped 8; count of bases not matched to a gene: 14. CDR3 size: 16 residues.

The genes are TRBV18 and TRBJ1-2; TRBD1 is a possible D gene (6 bases). Trimming left V 4 bases short and J 4 bases short, with 16 bases between. CDR1 is KGHSH and CDR2 is LQKENI in the germline V gene. The CDR3 extends over 15 amino acids. The DNA for the CDR3 is TGTGCCAGCTCACGGTCCCGGGACACTACCTATGGCTACACCTTC. It codes for CASSRSRDTTYGYTF.

The rearrangement links TRBV25-1 to TRBJ2-2; 11 nucleotides agree with TRBD2. The CDR3 consists of 16 residues. Per germline, CDR1 MGHDK and CDR2 SYGVNS. The V and J ends lost 7 bases and 0 bases, in that order; junction bases with no gene match: 4. The CDR3 loop is CASKASGRTNTGELFF. For the CDR3, the DNA is TGTGCCAGCAAGGCTAGCGGGAGGACGAACACCGGGGAGCTGTTTTTT. Filled out from reference TRBV25-1 and TRBJ2-2, the complete variable domain reads EADIYQTPRYLVIGTGKKITLECSQTMGHDKMYWYQQDPGMELHLIHYSYGVNSTEKGDLSSESTVSRIRTEHFPLTLESARPSHTSQYLCASKASGRTNTGELFFGEGSRLTVL.

J is TRBJ2-7 and V is TRBV7-9; 7 nucleotides align to TRBD1. V lost 4 bases and J lost 2; bases outside the gene matches: 11. Germline-derived CDR1 and CDR2 are SEHNR and FQNEAQ (reference sequence). The CDR3 loop spans 16 amino acids. Here the CDR3 reads CASSSNPGTATYEQYF. The CDR3 bases are TGTGCCAGCAGCTCCAACCCCGGGACAGCGACCTACGAGCAGTACTTC.

The CDR3, as DNA: TGTGCCTGGAACAGGGCCTCCTACGAGCAGTACTTC. It codes for CAWNRASYEQYF. This chain uses TRBV30 with TRBJ2-7; weak D call: TRBD1 (6 bases). Looked up from germline, CDR1 is GTSNPN and CDR2 is SVGIG (reference sequence). V lost 4 bases and J lost 0, with 7 bases in between. This CDR3 has 12 amino acids.

This chain connects TRBV5-1 to TRBJ2-6; D may be TRBD1 (6 bases). This CDR3 is 19 amino acids long. Germline CDR1 is SGHRS and CDR2 is YFSETQ. Trimming shortened V by 1 base and J by 2 bases, and 19 bases separated the two germline ends. CDR3 bases: TGCGCCAGCAGCTTGATGCCCCGGGACACGGTCGCTGGGGCCAACGTCCTGACTTTC. This encodes CASSLMPRDTVAGANVLTF.

This chain uses TRBV2 with TRBJ2-1; no definite D call. V lost 5 bases and J lost 0, with 8 bases in between. CDR1 and CDR2 from the germline V gene are SNHLY and FYNNEI. The length of the CDR3 is 14 residues. CDR3 amino acids: CASSPQASYNEQFF. The DNA of the CDR3 is TGTGCCAGCAGTCCCCAGGCCTCCTACAATGAGCAGTTCTTC.

The V gene is TRBV7-9, the J gene TRBJ1-1; no definite D call. Per germline, CDR1 SEHNR and CDR2 FQNEAQ (reference sequence). The ends were cut back, 5 bases at V and 3 bases at J, with 19 bases in the middle. The CDR3 consists of 16 residues. DNA for the CDR3: TGTGCCAGCAGCCCCGCGGTTTCGGCCTTGGACACTGAAGCTTTCTTT. This encodes CASSPAVSALDTEAFF.

As to this clone: Because the CDR3's place on the DNA is in doubt, the DNA is left out and the CDR3 is given as listed by TCRdb. V is TRBV11-2 and J is TRBJ2-4. In germline, CDR1 is SGHAT, CDR2 FQNNGV. The CDR3 is 15 residues long, counting both termini. This CDR3 reads CASTPSPVGGGIQYF.

This chain connects TRBV11-3 to TRBJ2-5; no definite D call. CDR3 size: 13 residues. Germline V gene sequence: CDR1 SGHNT, CDR2 YENEEA. V lost 0 bases and J lost 2, with 4 bases in between. CDR3 DNA: TGTGCCAGCAGCTTAGATCTACAAGAGACCCAGTACTTC. It translates to CASSLDLQETQYF.

The sample holds one count of this clone. V and J are TRBV7-9 and TRBJ1-5; D possibly corresponds to TRBD1 (6 bases). Trimming removed 5 bases at V and 5 bases at J, with 16 bases between. Germline values: CDR1 SEHNR, CDR2 FQNEAQ (reference sequence). The CDR3 loop spans 15 amino acids. CDR3: CASSATGTRHQPQHF. CDR3 DNA: TGTGCCAGCAGCGCTACCGGGACAAGACATCAGCCCCAGCATTTT.

This chain connects TRBV10-3 to TRBJ2-7; D possibly corresponds to TRBD1 (6 bases). This CDR3 is built from 15 residues. Germline-derived CDR1 and CDR2 are ENHRY and SYGVKD. Trimming stripped 0 bases from V and 1 base from J, with 10 bases between. CDR3 DNA sequence: TGTGCCATCAGTGAGTCGGGGGCCCAATCCTACGAGCAGTACTTC. As protein: CAISESGAQSYEQYF.

The chain employs TRBV7-2 and TRBJ2-1; D unclear. CDR1 and CDR2 from the germline V gene are SGHTA and FQGNSA. V was shortened by 5 bases and J by 10 bases, with 9 bases between the two germline ends. The CDR3 consists of 11 residues. The CDR3 loop is CASSRLGEQFF. CDR3 coding DNA: TGTGCCAGCAGCAGATTAGGCGAGCAGTTCTTC.

The V and J genes are TRBV18 and TRBJ1-4; D may be TRBD1 (6 bases). V lost 6 bases to trimming and J lost 1 base, with 9 bases between them. Germline CDR1 and CDR2: KGHSH and LQKENI. CDR3 length: 14 residues. This CDR3 is CASSKGGTNEKLFF. The CDR3 coding sequence is TGTGCCAGCTCCAAAGGGGGAACTAATGAAAAACTGTTTTTT.